These T cell receptor beta chains were read from a single sample in a study of CD8+ T cells in alopecia areata. The table came from immunoSEQ multiplex PCR; TCRdb's copy has only in-frame clones and leaves some out. The table shows about 8,900 clones, with approximately 70% occurring only once. The source material was skin. These receptor sequences come from a human donor with alopecia areata. CDR3s include the opening cysteine and the closing phenylalanine or tryptophan. A D gene is named only where the DNA matches it firmly. Expanded clones are given a class, and other clones once, few, many or no size at all.

TRBV27,.,TRBD1,TRBJ1-4,CASSIRQGDEKLFF,TGTGCCAGCAGTATACGACAGGGGGACGAAAAACTGTTTTTT
TRBV6-1,.,TRBD2,TRBJ2-3,CASSGLAGGADTQYF,TGTGCCAGCAGTGGCCTAGCGGGGGGAGCAGATACGCAGTATTTT
TRBV7-2,.,.,TRBJ2-3,CASSPGASTDTQYF,TGTGCCAGCAGCCCAGGGGCTAGCACAGATACGCAGTATTTT
TRBV5-1,.,.,TRBJ1-1,CASSSPSGVRVNTEAFF,TGCGCCAGCAGCTCACCTTCAGGGGTGAGAGTGAACACTGAAGCTTTCTTT
TRBV10-3,.,.,TRBJ2-7,CAISEPPRTYEQYF,TGTGCCATCAGTGAGCCCCCCCGTACCTACGAGCAGTACTTC
TRBV28,.,.,TRBJ2-7,CASSLMGVYEQYF,TGTGCCAGCAGTTTAATGGGGGTCTACGAGCAGTACTTC
TRBV6-5,.,.,TRBJ2-5,CASSYPGPRGTQYF,TGTGCCAGCAGTTACCCGGGACCCCGTGGGACCCAGTACTTC
TRBV5-1,.,.,TRBJ1-2,CASSLGQTSDYGYTF,TGCGCCAGCAGCTTGGGACAGACTTCGGACTATGGCTACACCTTC
TRBV30,few,.,TRBJ1-5,CAWSVDSNNQPQHF,TGTGCCTGGAGTGTCGACAGCAACAATCAGCCCCAGCATTTT
TRBV27,.,.,TRBJ1-1,CASSRPGQVNTEAFF,TGTGCCAGCAGTCGCCCGGGGCAGGTGAACACTGAAGCTTTCTTT
TRBV28,.,.,TRBJ1-2,CASSLGARRNYGYTF,TGTGCCAGCAGTTTAGGGGCCAGGAGGAACTATGGCTACACCTTC
TRBV18,once,.,TRBJ2-7,CASSKSPSEEQYF,TGTGCCAGCTCAAAATCACCGAGTGAGGAGCAGTACTTC
TRBV9,once,.,TRBJ2-1,CASSVARYLGDEQFF,TGTGCCAGCAGCGTAGCTCGGTATCTCGGGGATGAGCAGTTCTTC
TRBV2,few,.,TRBJ2-7,CASSDATRTYEQYF,TGTGCCAGCAGTGACGCGACTCGAACCTACGAGCAGTACTTC
TRBV7-9,.,.,TRBJ1-2,CASSWTTYYGYTF,TGTGCCAGCAGCTGGACGACATACTATGGCTACACCTTC
TRBV28,.,.,TRBJ2-7,CASSSRRRERYEQYF,TGTGCCAGCAGTTCCCGAAGAAGAGAGCGTTACGAGCAGTACTTC
TRBV7-2,.,.,TRBJ2-3,CASSPQGLRTDTQYF,TGTGCCAGCAGCCCACAGGGCCTCAGGACAGATACGCAGTATTTT
TRBV27,.,.,TRBJ2-1,CASSPLAPYYNEQFF,TGTGCCAGCAGCCCACTAGCCCCTTATTACAATGAGCAGTTCTTC
TRBV6-6,.,.,TRBJ1-2,CASRMDKNYGYTF,TGTGCCAGCAGGATGGACAAAAACTATGGCTACACCTTC
TRBV4-3,.,TRBD2,TRBJ2-5,CASSQDRALAGGQETQYF,TGCGCCAGCAGCCAAGATAGGGCTCTAGCGGGAGGGCAAGAGACCCAGTACTTC
TRBV28,.,.,TRBJ1-6,CASSLGGGGNSPLHF,TGTGCCAGCAGTTTAGGGGGTGGCGGTAATTCACCCCTCCACTTT